Sequencing of this T cell receptor beta chain was carried out in a study of cytomegalovirus exposure and HLA in healthy donors. Across the study: Samples from HLA-typed donors yielded 65 million to 85 million unique TCRs in an early data release.

Germline V gene sequence: CDR1 SQVTM, CDR2 ANQGSEA. V gave up 6 bases and J gave up 1 base, with 9 bases separating them. This CDR3 is built from 12 residues. The PCR ran on 60 Vbeta and 13 Jbeta primers. The data were produced by immunoSEQ multiplex PCR, yet TCRdb's version contains in-frame clones alone and is incomplete. The sample records about 160,000 clones, around 80% being singletons. The donors were healthy bone marrow donors. The V and J genes are TRBV29-1 and TRBJ1-1; TRBD1 might be the D (5 bases). Sequenced: PBMCs. This clonotype was obtained from a middle-aged man in good health and CMV-seropositive. The chain's CDR3 is CSVRQTNTEAFF. The CDR3 DNA follows: TGCAGCGTCCGACAGACGAACACTGAAGCTTTCTTT. The full variable domain, completed using reference TRBV29-1 and TRBJ1-1, is SAVISQKPSRDICQRGTSLTIQCQVDSQVTMMFWYRQQPGQSLTLIATANQGSEATYESGFVIDKFPISRPNLTFSTLTVSNMSPEDSSIYLCSVRQTNTEAFFGQGTRLTVV.